This T cell receptor (beta chain) emerged from a study of blood T cell repertoires in COVID-19. Study-wide background: Acute and convalescent COVID-19 samples came from the United States, Italy and Spain. T cells, B-cell-depleted T cells, or PBMCs provided the cDNA or gDNA that served as material.

Per the original methods: Nucleated cell counts were estimated from reference gene primer amplification. Profiling relied on immunoSEQ multiplex PCR, and the TCRdb table lists in-frame clones only, not all of them. The V and J calls and the clone size are those of that table, but D and trimming were determined from the DNA. The sample has around 190,000 clones, approximately 85% seen once. V was shortened by 5 bases and J by 5 bases, with 15 bases between the two germline ends. This CDR3 is built from 14 residues. In germline, CDR1 is KGHSH, CDR2 LQKENI. The sequence was obtained from a woman aged 55-70 years with acute or convalescent COVID-19. This chain links TRBV18 with TRBJ1-1; maybe TRBD1 (6 bases). Specimen: peripheral blood. CDR3 DNA sequence: TGTGCCAGCTCAACCCAAGGGGGAATAACTGAAGCTTTCTTT. Amino acids: CASSTQGGITEAFF.